Given below is one TCR beta chain in context. These data come from a study of blood T cell repertoires in COVID-19. Study overall: Samples taken during acute and convalescent COVID-19 were collected in the United States, Italy and Spain.

How the authors handled the data: Reference gene primer amplification in the assay estimated nucleated cell counts. Profiled with immunoSEQ multiplex PCR; TCRdb holds only in-frame clones, not every one. That table is the source of V, J and clone size, and D and trimming were worked out from the DNA. The data contain about 270,000 clones, under 95% of them singletons. The sequence came from a woman between 40 and 55 years old with acute COVID-19. Sequencing used PBMCs or T cells enriched from blood (not recorded which).

The CDR3 DNA reads as TGTGCCAGCAGCACCAGCGGGAGAGCACAGGATGAGCAGTTCTTC. Protein: CASSTSGRAQDEQFF. The genes are TRBV7-2 and TRBJ2-1; 8 nucleotides align to TRBD2. In germline, CDR1 is SGHTA, CDR2 FQGNSA. Germline trimming cut 5 bases from V and 8 bases from J; bases unmatched to any gene: 11. This CDR3 is 15 amino acids long. Supplemented by reference TRBV7-2 and TRBJ2-1, the full variable domain reads GAGVSQSPSNKVTEKGKDVELRCDPISGHTALYWYRQSLGQGLEFLIYFQGNSAPDKSGLPSDRFSAERTGGSVSTLTIQRTQQEDSAVYLCASSTSGRAQDEQFFGPGTRLTVL.